The 10 T cell receptor beta chains given below trace back to one sample, sequenced in a study of blood T cell repertoires in COVID-19. The method was immunoSEQ multiplex PCR; TCRdb's version includes in-frame clones alone and lacks a portion of them. The table has tens of thousands of clones, roughly 81% seen once. Sequencing was carried out using peripheral blood. These receptors all come from a man older than 75 with COVID-19, enrolled during active disease.

This clone turned up a few times. The chain combines TRBV5-1 with TRBJ1-1; D gene unclear. The CDR3 totals 13 residues. From germline, CDR1 is SGHRS and CDR2 YFSETQ. V lost 4 bases to trimming and J lost 4 bases, with 11 bases between them. CDR3 residues: CASSRSRGTEAFF. CDR3 sequence (DNA): TGCGCCAGCAGCCGCTCCAGAGGCACTGAAGCTTTCTTT.

This chain joins TRBV7-9 and TRBJ2-7; 9 nucleotides agree with TRBD1. Germline assignment: CDR1 SEHNR and CDR2 FQNEAQ (reference sequence). V lost 1 base to trimming and J lost 4 bases; unmatched junction nucleotides: 5. This CDR3 has 15 amino acids. CDR3 residues: CASSLGIGQGYEQYF. The CDR3 DNA follows: TGTGCCAGCAGCTTAGGGATAGGACAGGGGTACGAGCAGTACTTC.

The V gene is TRBV7-2, the J gene TRBJ1-5; D might be TRBD1 (6 bases). CDR1 is SGHTA, CDR2 FQGNSA, per germline. Trimming removed 2 bases at V and 0 bases at J, with 20 bases between. The length of the CDR3 is 19 residues. The CDR3 DNA reads TGTGCCAGCAGCTTAAAGTTGTTTAGGGGGACGGATAGCAATCAGCCCCAGCATTTT. It translates to CASSLKLFRGTDSNQPQHF.

J is TRBJ2-3 and V is TRBV6-1, with D perhaps matching TRBD2 (7 bases). The V and J ends lost 2 bases and 6 bases respectively, with 15 bases between them. The CDR3 has 15 amino acids. Germline CDR1 MNHNS, CDR2 SASEGT. The CDR3 region has the DNA TGTGCCAGCAGTGAATCGGGGGCGGGGGTTGATACGCAGTATTTT. The encoded protein is CASSESGAGVDTQYF.

V usage is TRBV9 and J usage is TRBJ1-5, with 7 bases aligning to TRBD1. Germline values: CDR1 SGDLS, CDR2 YYNGEE. The CDR3 sequence is 15 residues long. V was clipped by 3 bases and J by 3 bases; unmatched bases: 6. As DNA, the CDR3 is TGTGCCAGCAGCGCCCACGGGACAGACAATCAGCCCCAGCATTTT. Its translation is CASSAHGTDNQPQHF.

This clone occurred a few times. The chain combines TRBV2 with TRBJ2-1; 7 bases fit TRBD1. Unmatched junction bases numbered 2, after V lost 8 bases and J lost 7 bases. CDR1 and CDR2 (germline): SNHLY, FYNNEI. CDR3 length equals 11 residues. CDR3 residues: CASQTGNEQFF. CDR3 nucleotide sequence: TGTGCCAGCCAGACAGGGAATGAGCAGTTCTTC.

The chain links TRBV5-1 to TRBJ2-3, with 9 positions matching TRBD1. Germline V gene lookup returns CDR1 SGHRS and CDR2 YFSETQ. The CDR3 contains 16 residues. V was clipped by 6 bases and J by 5 bases; unmatched bases: 13. The CDR3 region is CASTRVGTGSIDTQYF. In DNA form, the CDR3 reads TGCGCCAGCACACGTGTCGGGACAGGGTCAATAGATACGCAGTATTTT.

This clone was found once. The chain links TRBV6-2 or TRBV6-3 to TRBJ2-7, with 10 bases that match TRBD2. Germline lookup yields CDR1 MNHEY and CDR2 SVGEGT. Trimming cost V 2 bases and J 4 bases; bases outside gene matches: 8. The CDR3 covers 16 residues. The CDR3 region has the DNA TGTGCCAGCAGTTACGAGGGCGCTAGCGGGGGTTACGAGCAGTACTTC. This translates into CASSYEGASGGYEQYF.

The chain has TRBV3-1 (or the pseudogene TRBV3-2) and TRBJ2-3; possible D gene TRBD2, 6 bases. Germline lookup yields CDR1 LGHDT and CDR2 YNNKEL (reference sequence). Trimming stripped 0 bases from V and 8 bases from J, with 18 bases between. The CDR3 sequence is 16 residues long. CDR3 in DNA: TGTGCCAGCAGCCAAGATACCGGCGGGAACGGGGCTACGCAGTATTTT. It codes for CASSQDTGGNGATQYF.

The CDR3 protein is CASSPSPRTGTYEQYF. In nucleotides, the CDR3 is TGTGCCAGCAGTCCCTCCCCCCGGACAGGCACCTACGAGCAGTACTTC. The gene calls are TRBV4-2 and TRBJ2-7, with TRBD1 matching over 7 bases. This CDR3 has 16 residues. Per the germline V gene, CDR1 is LGHNA and CDR2 is YNFKEQ. Trimming cost V 6 bases and J 2 bases; bases outside gene matches: 13.